This TCR beta chain comes out of a study of blood T cell repertoires in COVID-19. Per the original data handling: For nucleated cells, counts were estimated from reference gene primer amplification. Profiling relied on immunoSEQ multiplex PCR, and the TCRdb table lists in-frame clones only, not all of them. The V and J calls and the clone size are those of that table, but D and trimming were determined from the DNA. The data show tens of thousands of clones, with around nine tenths seen just once and over 15% held by the top ten. The CDR3 is 15 residues long. Trimming took off 0 bases at V and 6 bases at J, with 15 bases between the two ends. CDR1 is SGHRS and CDR2 is YFSETQ in the germline V gene.

Sequencing input: peripheral blood. The V call is TRBV5-1, the J call TRBJ2-5, with D tentatively TRBD2 (6 bases). This clonotype originated in a woman older than 75 with acute or convalescent COVID-19. This chain's CDR3 is CASSLGDSGRQTQYF. The CDR3 nucleotides read TGCGCCAGCAGCTTGGGGGACTCAGGGCGGCAGACCCAGTACTTC. Variable domain in full (rest from reference TRBV5-1 and TRBJ2-5): KAGVTQTPRYLIKTRGQQVTLSCSPISGHRSVSWYQQTPGQGLQFLFEYFSETQRNKGNFPGRFSGRQFSNSRSEMNVSTLELGDSALYLCASSLGDSGRQTQYFGPGTRLLVL.